The clone carrying this TCR beta chain occurred once. Its specificity is not known. Germline assignment: CDR1 SNHLY and CDR2 FYNNEI. CDR3 length: 13 residues. The V segment lost 7 bases and the J segment 6 bases; nucleotides outside the gene matches: 7. Libraries were prepared by immunoSEQ multiplex PCR; TCRdb keeps only in-frame clonotypes and omits some of them. Counted here are millions of clones, roughly 94% occurring once; the ten biggest clones make up roughly 1%. The data originate from a study of shared clonotypes between healthy human individuals. General study results and limits: Investigators collected only blood, and repertoires in tissues likely differ.

Naive CD8 cells were CD45RO-negative, positively selected for CCR7, excluding terminally differentiated effector memory CD45RA+ cells. The chain uses TRBV2 and TRBJ2-3, with 7 bases aligning to TRBD1. The TCR sequence derives from a man younger than 30 in good health. The sample consisted of naive CD8+ T cells sorted from blood. CDR3 nucleotides: TGTGCCAGCATGACAGGGCCATCCGATACGCAGTATTTT. Translation: CASMTGPSDTQYF.